This TCR beta chain was identified in a study of T cell responses to AZD1222 COVID-19 vaccine. Libraries were prepared by immunoSEQ multiplex PCR; TCRdb keeps only in-frame clonotypes and omits some of them. The sample has about 170,000 clones; around 85% are singletons. CDR3 length equals 14 residues. The V and J ends lost 1 base and 5 bases respectively, with 12 bases between them. From germline, CDR1 is MNHNS and CDR2 SASEGT. This clone has more than one count but fewer than ten. The sequence derives from an adult who received the AZD1222 COVID-19 vaccine. This chain uses TRBV6-1 with TRBJ2-7, with D tentatively TRBD1 (6 bases). The sample here was peripheral blood, taken 28 days after the second AZD1222 dose. CDR3 sequence reads: CASSEVQGSHEQYF. CDR3 sequence (DNA): TGTGCCAGCAGTGAAGTACAGGGTTCCCACGAGCAGTACTTC.